Listed below are T cell receptor beta chains from one sample, sequenced in a study of radiotherapy plus CTLA-4 blockade in lung cancer. Here immunoSEQ multiplex PCR was the method, and the copy in TCRdb shows in-frame clones only, minus some. The data contain tens of thousands of clones, around 85% of them singletons. The input for sequencing was peripheral blood, taken from a patient treated with radiotherapy plus ipilimumab. The receptor source for this set is a human donor with non-small cell lung cancer who had a complete response to radiotherapy plus ipilimumab. Each CDR3 is given with its conserved first and last residue. The D gene is left open where the match is weak. Clone size is shown for a subset of rows, as once, few, many or a class of expanded clone.

v_call: TRBV15
cdr3_length: 14
j_call: TRBJ1-1
d_call: NA
clone_size: NA
cdr3_nt: TGTGCCACCAGCAGAGGCGGGGCAGACACTGAAGCTTTCTTT
cdr3_aa: CATSRGGADTEAFF

v_call: TRBV6-5
cdr3_length: 13
j_call: TRBJ2-1
d_call: NA
clone_size: NA
cdr3_nt: TGTGCCAGCAGTTACTCGCTAGGCGGTGAGCAGTTCTTC
cdr3_aa: CASSYSLGGEQFF

v_call: TRBV19
cdr3_length: 16
j_call: TRBJ1-3
d_call: NA
clone_size: NA
cdr3_nt: TGTGCCAGTAGTTTACAGGATTGGTCTTTTGGAAACACCATATATTTT
cdr3_aa: CASSLQDWSFGNTIYF

v_call: TRBV7-9
cdr3_length: 14
j_call: TRBJ1-2
d_call: NA
clone_size: once
cdr3_nt: TGTGCCAGCACATTCGGGGGGCCGTCGCGTGGCTACACCTTC
cdr3_aa: CASTFGGPSRGYTF

v_call: TRBV5-1
cdr3_length: 15
j_call: TRBJ1-1
d_call: TRBD1
clone_size: NA
cdr3_nt: TGCGCCAGCAGCCCTTCTGGGACAGGGGACACTGAAGCTTTCTTT
cdr3_aa: CASSPSGTGDTEAFF

v_call: TRBV7-9
cdr3_length: 14
j_call: TRBJ2-2
d_call: NA
clone_size: NA
cdr3_nt: TGTGCCAGCAGCTTTTGGGGAGTAGGCGGGGAGCTGTTTTTT
cdr3_aa: CASSFWGVGGELFF

v_call: TRBV18
cdr3_length: 17
j_call: TRBJ2-1
d_call: TRBD2
clone_size: NA
cdr3_nt: TGTGCCAGCTCACCCCTAGCGGGGGGGCTCGGCCACAATGAGCAGTTCTTC
cdr3_aa: CASSPLAGGLGHNEQFF

v_call: TRBV4-3
cdr3_length: 15
j_call: TRBJ1-1
d_call: NA
clone_size: few
cdr3_nt: TGCGCCAGCAGCCAAGCAGTGACACAGAACACTGAAGCTTTCTTT
cdr3_aa: CASSQAVTQNTEAFF

v_call: TRBV11-2
cdr3_length: 15
j_call: TRBJ1-2
d_call: NA
clone_size: once
cdr3_nt: TGTGCCAGCAGCCCTCGGTGGGCTATTAACTATGGCTACACCTTC
cdr3_aa: CASSPRWAINYGYTF

v_call: TRBV5-1
cdr3_length: 15
j_call: TRBJ1-4
d_call: NA
clone_size: NA
cdr3_nt: TGCGCCAGCAGCCCGGGGGGGTCAACTAATGAAAAACTGTTTTTT
cdr3_aa: CASSPGGSTNEKLFF

v_call: TRBV30
cdr3_length: 13
j_call: TRBJ2-1
d_call: TRBD2
clone_size: NA
cdr3_nt: TGTGCCTGGAAAAGGGACTACAACAATGAGCAGTTCTTC
cdr3_aa: CAWKRDYNNEQFF

v_call: TRBV7-9
cdr3_length: 15
j_call: TRBJ2-1
d_call: NA
clone_size: NA
cdr3_nt: TGTGCCAGCAGCCCGCAGGGTCAGGGGTTGAATGAGCAGTTCTTC
cdr3_aa: CASSPQGQGLNEQFF

v_call: TRBV7-9
cdr3_length: 16
j_call: TRBJ2-7
d_call: TRBD2
clone_size: NA
cdr3_nt: TGTGCCAGCAGCGGGGACTACCTCTCGAGCTCCTACGAGCAGTACTTC
cdr3_aa: CASSGDYLSSSYEQYF

v_call: TRBV7-9
cdr3_length: 15
j_call: TRBJ1-1
d_call: TRBD1
clone_size: NA
cdr3_nt: TGTGCCAGCAGCTTAGCTTGGCAGGGGGCCACTGAAGCTTTCTTT
cdr3_aa: CASSLAWQGATEAFF

v_call: TRBV5-1
cdr3_length: 18
j_call: TRBJ2-1
d_call: TRBD2
clone_size: once
cdr3_nt: TGCGCCAGCAGCTTGGTGGGCGGGACTAGCGGGCCCTACAATGAGCAGTTCTTC
cdr3_aa: CASSLVGGTSGPYNEQFF

v_call: TRBV11-2
cdr3_length: 14
j_call: TRBJ1-1
d_call: NA
clone_size: NA
cdr3_nt: TGTGCCAGCAGCTTATACAGAACAGACACTGAAGCTTTCTTT
cdr3_aa: CASSLYRTDTEAFF

v_call: TRBV9
cdr3_length: 15
j_call: TRBJ1-2
d_call: TRBD1
clone_size: once
cdr3_nt: TGTGCCAGCAGCGTGACAGGGGTTGGTAACTATGGCTACACCTTC
cdr3_aa: CASSVTGVGNYGYTF

v_call: TRBV23-1
cdr3_length: 13
j_call: TRBJ1-5
d_call: TRBD1
clone_size: NA
cdr3_nt: TGCGCCATTCTGGACAGGGGAGGTCAGCCCCAGCATTTT
cdr3_aa: CAILDRGGQPQHF

v_call: TRBV29-1
cdr3_length: 13
j_call: TRBJ2-5
d_call: NA
clone_size: NA
cdr3_nt: TGCAGCGTCGCTACAGGGATTGGGGAGACCCAGTACTTC
cdr3_aa: CSVATGIGETQYF

v_call: TRBV19
cdr3_length: 12
j_call: TRBJ1-1
d_call: NA
clone_size: NA
cdr3_nt: TGTGCCAGTAGTGGAGGCAGGATACAAGCTTTCTTT
cdr3_aa: CASSGGRIQAFF

v_call: TRBV18
cdr3_length: 15
j_call: TRBJ1-5
d_call: TRBD1
clone_size: NA
cdr3_nt: TGTGCCAGCTCACCCCTTGGACAGGGTATCCAGCCCCAGCATTTT
cdr3_aa: CASSPLGQGIQPQHF

v_call: TRBV19
cdr3_length: 14
j_call: TRBJ2-1
d_call: TRBD1
clone_size: NA
cdr3_nt: TGTGCCAGTAGTGAACAGGGGGTCTACAATGAGCAGTTCTTC
cdr3_aa: CASSEQGVYNEQFF

v_call: TRBV20-1
cdr3_length: 11
j_call: TRBJ2-7
d_call: NA
clone_size: NA
cdr3_nt: TGCAGTGCTATTACAGGCTACGAGCAGTACTTC
cdr3_aa: CSAITGYEQYF

v_call: TRBV4-3
cdr3_length: 15
j_call: TRBJ1-1
d_call: NA
clone_size: NA
cdr3_nt: TGCGCCAGCAGCCAAGAGGCAGGGTCGGGCACTGAAGCTTTCTTT
cdr3_aa: CASSQEAGSGTEAFF

v_call: TRBV6-1
cdr3_length: 16
j_call: TRBJ1-6
d_call: TRBD1
clone_size: NA
cdr3_nt: TGTGCCAGCAGTGGACAGGGCTATGCCTATAATTCACCCCTCCACTTT
cdr3_aa: CASSGQGYAYNSPLHF

v_call: TRBV19
cdr3_length: 15
j_call: TRBJ1-4
d_call: NA
clone_size: few
cdr3_nt: TGTGCCAGTAGTGTCAGACAGCATTCTAATGAAAAACTGTTTTTT
cdr3_aa: CASSVRQHSNEKLFF

v_call: TRBV4-3
cdr3_length: 14
j_call: TRBJ1-2
d_call: NA
clone_size: NA
cdr3_nt: TGCGCCAGCAGCCAGGGTGACGGACTCTATGGCTACACCTTC
cdr3_aa: CASSQGDGLYGYTF